These T cell receptor beta chains were read from a single sample in a study of CD8 T cells in ankylosing spondylitis. TCRdb fed the 5' RACE reads into MiXCR, producing one record per CDR3 protein. The table records around 150,000 distinct CDR3 sequences, under 35% of them present only once. Sample: synovial fluid, either unsorted or a sorted T cell fraction (not recorded which). These receptors were collected from a male donor with ankylosing spondylitis. The CDR3 runs from the conserved cysteine through the conserved F or W. D genes are given only for firm matches. The listing skips clone size in some rows; elsewhere it reads once, few, many or a size class.

>TRBD1|TRBJ1-5|TRBV24-1|many
CATSDDRGYGEGNQPQHF
TGTGCCACCAGTGATGACAGGGGATATGGAGAGGGCAATCAGCCCCAGCATTTT
>NA|TRBJ2-2|TRBV5-5|NA
CASSHGLNSGELFF
TGTGCCAGCAGCCATGGACTGAACTCCGGGGAGCTGTTTTTT
>NA|TRBJ1-2|TRBV20-1|NA
CSADPHGASNYGYTF
TGCAGTGCAGACCCTCACGGGGCCTCTAACTATGGCTACACCTTC
>TRBD1|TRBJ2-5|TRBV24-1|NA
CATSAATGGKETQYF
TGTGCCACCAGTGCGGCCACAGGGGGCAAAGAGACCCAGTACTTC
>NA|TRBJ2-7|TRBV7-8|few
CASSFRRNSYEQYF
TGTGCCAGCAGCTTTAGACGGAACTCCTACGAGCAGTACTTC
>NA|TRBJ1-2|TRBV20-1|few
CSAREESVYGYTF
TGCAGTGCTAGAGAGGAGTCCGTTTATGGCTACACCTTC
>NA|TRBJ2-7|TRBV7-2|few
CASTKGGGSYEQYF
TGTGCCAGCACCAAAGGGGGGGGTTCCTACGAGCAGTACTTC
>TRBD2|TRBJ2-3|TRBV11-1|few
CASSFLTSGGADTQYF
TGTGCCAGCAGCTTTCTGACTAGCGGGGGGGCAGATACGCAGTATTTT
>NA|TRBJ2-3|TRBV7-9|NA
CASSLDFPGPSTDTQYF
TGTGCCAGCAGCTTAGATTTCCCGGGCCCAAGCACAGATACGCAGTATTTT
>TRBD1|TRBJ1-6|TRBV19|few
CARTSTGGNSPLHF
TGTGCCAGAACATCGACAGGGGGTAATTCACCCCTCCACTTT
>NA|TRBJ2-1|TRBV11-2|many
CASVKQGNEQFF
TGTGCCAGCGTGAAACAGGGCAATGAGCAGTTCTTC
>NA|TRBJ2-1|TRBV19|NA
CATRSVGAGENEQFF
TGTGCCACTCGTTCCGTGGGGGCAGGGGAGAATGAGCAGTTCTTC
>TRBD1|TRBJ1-2|TRBV29-1|NA
CSAATGVDYGYTF
TGCAGCGCGGCCACAGGGGTAGACTATGGCTACACCTTC
>NA|TRBJ2-2|TRBV11-2|NA
CASRPGDLNTGELFF
TGTGCCAGCCGACCAGGGGATCTGAACACCGGGGAGCTGTTTTTT
>TRBD2|TRBJ2-2|TRBV29-1|few
CSVRSGTSGQNTGELFF
TGCAGCGTAAGATCCGGGACTAGCGGGCAGAACACCGGGGAGCTGTTTTTT
>NA|TRBJ2-3|TRBV20-1|NA
CSAPRRDERTDTQYF
TGCAGTGCTCCACGACGGGACGAACGCACAGATACGCAGTATTTT
>TRBD2|TRBJ2-1|TRBV20-1|many
CSASGLAGGRGNEQFF
TGCAGTGCTTCGGGACTAGCGGGGGGACGTGGGAATGAGCAGTTCTTC
>NA|TRBJ2-1|TRBV4-1|few
CASSRQKTMNSYNEQFF
TGCGCCAGCAGCCGCCAGAAGACGATGAACTCCTACAATGAGCAGTTCTTC
>NA|TRBJ2-5|TRBV7-7|few
CASSLAPGSGETQYF
TGTGCCAGCAGCTTAGCGCCAGGGTCGGGAGAGACCCAGTACTTC
>NA|TRBJ2-5|TRBV20-1|many
CSAGDSSRETQYF
TGCAGTGCGGGCGACAGTTCGAGAGAGACCCAGTACTTC
>TRBD2|TRBJ2-5|TRBV5-1|NA
CASSLGLAGAPLQETQYF
TGCGCCAGCAGCTTGGGTCTAGCGGGGGCCCCGCTCCAAGAGACCCAGTACTTC
>NA|TRBJ2-7|TRBV6-2/TRBV6-3|NA
CASRDRQQGPHYEQYF
TGTGCCAGCAGAGACCGTCAACAGGGTCCCCACTACGAGCAGTACTTC
>TRBD2|TRBJ2-1|TRBV12-3/TRBV12-4|NA
CASSLGAGGLNEQFF
TGTGCCAGCAGTTTAGGAGCGGGGGGGCTTAATGAGCAGTTCTTC
>TRBD2|TRBJ2-1|TRBV10-3|few
CAIMPLAGGGEQFF
TGTGCCATCATGCCCCTAGCGGGCGGTGGTGAGCAGTTCTTC
>TRBD1|TRBJ1-2|TRBV29-1|NA
CSVGWPGQGSGYTF
TGCAGCGTTGGGTGGCCGGGACAGGGCTCTGGCTACACCTTC